The clone carrying this T cell receptor beta chain was observed at least ten times. Its antigen remains unknown. This record comes from a study of neurological immune-mediated disorders. Study-level findings and limits: The repertoires of 18 of 34 multiple sclerosis patients were placed by phylogenetic grouping in a single related-CDR3 cluster, which may be a signature. No CDR3 amino acid sequences recurred among expanded clones across subjects, suggesting private repertoires in all groups. Multiple sclerosis, the disease with the least TCR clonal expansion, fell below healthy controls, whereas HTLV-1-associated myelopathy showed the most.

The cDNA was produced through 5'RACE with 10-nucleotide random UMIs. TCRdb called the 5' RACE reads again in MiXCR, with one record for every CDR3 protein. Found here are about 58,000 distinct CDR3 sequences, about 2.5% of them singletons; the top ten hold 3%. Looked up from germline, CDR1 is MGHRA and CDR2 is YSYEKL. V was shortened by 3 bases and J by 7 bases, with 13 bases between the two germline ends. There are 13 residues in the CDR3. Sequences were obtained from PBMCs. The rearrangement links TRBV4-1 to TRBJ2-7; possible D gene TRBD2, 6 bases. The origin of this receptor is a man in his forties or fifties with multiple sclerosis. The CDR3 here is CASSHPGGSEQYF. For the CDR3, the DNA is TGCGCCAGCAGCCACCCTGGGGGGTCGGAGCAGTACTTC.